The text below deals with one TCR beta chain. What it binds is unknown. The isolated RNA, all of it, was reverse transcribed, so expressed TCRB transcripts were what got sequenced. Only in-frame clones appear in the TCRdb table, and some are missing; sequencing was by immunoSEQ multiplex PCR. The data contain about 23,000 clones, about 58% of them seen just once; the ten biggest clones take up 0.37%. This sample is drawn from a study of beta chain features in type 1 diabetes. Overall study results and limits: Across all four CD4+ subsets, people with type 1 diabetes showed modestly shorter TCRB CDR3s.

Deletions cut 10 bases from V and 7 bases from J, with 16 bases between. The CDR3 covers 13 residues. CDR1 is MDHEN, CDR2 SYDVKM, per germline. The rearrangement uses TRBV28 and TRBJ2-2, with a possible D match to TRBD2 (5 bases). The sample was stem cell memory CD4+ T cells from blood. The receptor was isolated from a man younger than 35 with type 1 diabetes. CDR3 sequence: CAISLVSGGELFF. CDR3 DNA sequence: TGTGCCATCTCACTAGTCAGTGGCGGGGAGCTGTTTTTT.